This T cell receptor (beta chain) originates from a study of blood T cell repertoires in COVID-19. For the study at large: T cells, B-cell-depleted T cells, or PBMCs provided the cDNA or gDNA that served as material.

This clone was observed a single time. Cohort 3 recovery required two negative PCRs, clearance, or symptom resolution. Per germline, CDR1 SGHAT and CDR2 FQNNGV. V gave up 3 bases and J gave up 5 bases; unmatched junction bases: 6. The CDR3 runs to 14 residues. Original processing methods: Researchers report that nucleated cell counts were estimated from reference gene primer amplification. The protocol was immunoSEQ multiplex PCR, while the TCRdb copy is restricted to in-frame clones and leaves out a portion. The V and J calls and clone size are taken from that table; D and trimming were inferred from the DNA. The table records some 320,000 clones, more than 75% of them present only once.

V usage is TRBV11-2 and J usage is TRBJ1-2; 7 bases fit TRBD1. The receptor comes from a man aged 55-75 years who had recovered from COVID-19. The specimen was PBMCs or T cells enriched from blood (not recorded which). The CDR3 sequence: CASSFVETGYGYTF. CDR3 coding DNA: TGTGCCAGCAGCTTCGTTGAGACAGGGTATGGCTACACCTTC.